These 10 T cell receptor beta chains came from one sample sequenced in a study of follicular helper T cells after annual influenza vaccination. Time point of the sample: 2015-2016 season, 7 days after influenza vaccination. TCRdb's copy holds only in-frame clones and misses some; the assay was immunoSEQ multiplex PCR. The sample lists 8,500 to 9,000 clones; approximately 78% were seen once. The sample in question was CXCR5+ CD38- circulating T follicular helper cells from blood, obtained 7 days after influenza vaccination. This sample's subset: circulating Tfh, non-naive CD4+CXCR5+PD-1+ (ICOS+CD38+ or ICOS-CD38-). These receptors all stem from an adult who received the influenza vaccine.

The chain combines TRBV7-6 with TRBJ1-4; 8 nucleotides agree with TRBD1. CDR3 length: 14 amino acids. J gave up 7 bases and V 2 bases, and 3 bases lay outside the gene matches. Germline loops: CDR1 SGHVS, CDR2 FNYEAQ. Here the CDR3 DNA reads TGTGCCAGCAGCTTAATCCAGGGGGCTGAAAAACTGTTTTTT. This codes for CASSLIQGAEKLFF.

The CDR3 DNA follows: TGTGCCAGCAGGGGACAGCTCGATTCACCCCTCCACTTT. Protein product: CASRGQLDSPLHF. This chain uses TRBV6-5 with TRBJ1-6; 7 nucleotides line up with TRBD1. V was pared by 6 bases and J by 8 bases, with 4 bases of the junction left unmatched. CDR3 length equals 13 residues. Germline V gene data show CDR1 as MNHEY and CDR2 as SVGAGI.

V gene TRBV10-1 combines with J gene TRBJ2-3; possibly TRBD1 or TRBD2 for D (7 bases each). V was cut by 5 bases and J by 5 bases, with 14 bases left in between. The CDR3 is made up of 14 amino acids. In germline, CDR1 is WNHNN, CDR2 SYGVQD (reference sequence). The CDR3 here is CASSLTGRGDTQYF. Written as DNA, the CDR3 is TGCGCCAGCAGTCTGACAGGGAGGGGAGATACGCAGTATTTT.

V usage is TRBV11-2 and J usage is TRBJ1-6; D is perhaps TRBD1 (5 bases). The CDR3 totals 18 residues. In germline, CDR1 is SGHAT, CDR2 FQNNGV. V dropped 1 base and J dropped 0 bases, with 13 bases sitting between them. Here the CDR3 reads CASSLVGGTSSYNSPLHF. Here the CDR3 DNA reads TGTGCCAGCAGCTTAGTTGGAGGGACTAGCTCCTATAATTCACCCCTCCACTTT.

J is TRBJ1-2 and V is TRBV29-1, with D perhaps TRBD1 (5 bases). Per the germline V gene, CDR1 is SQVTM and CDR2 is ANQGSEA. Trimming took 3 bases from V and 4 from J, leaving 12 bases between them. The CDR3 consists of 13 residues. CDR3 residues: CSVDAGLTYGYTF. CDR3 bases: TGCAGCGTTGACGCGGGGCTTACCTATGGCTACACCTTC.

The chain links TRBV11-2 to TRBJ1-1; D may be TRBD1 (6 bases). CDR1 is SGHAT and CDR2 is FQNNGV in the germline V gene. V was cut by 2 bases and J by 0 bases, with 10 bases left in between. The CDR3 spans 15 residues. The CDR3: CASSLQGTMNTEAFF. The CDR3, as DNA: TGTGCCAGCAGCTTACAGGGGACCATGAACACTGAAGCTTTCTTT.

The V gene is TRBV18, the J gene TRBJ1-1; D is unresolved. CDR1 is KGHSH, CDR2 LQKENI, per germline. Trimming pared 3 bases from V and 8 bases from J, leaving 19 bases between. CDR3 length: 15 amino acids. The CDR3 loop reads CASSPTLRGPGEAFF. CDR3 DNA sequence: TGTGCCAGCTCACCGACCCTCAGAGGCCCGGGGGAAGCTTTCTTT.

This clone was counted a few times. V usage is TRBV28 and J usage is TRBJ1-6; TRBD1 might be the D (5 bases). The CDR3 runs to 14 residues. Trimming left V 2 bases short and J 9 bases short, with 11 bases between. Per the germline V gene, CDR1 is MDHEN and CDR2 is SYDVKM. CDR3 sequence (DNA): TGTGCCAGCAGTTTACGCGGGGCCCGTTCACCCCTCCACTTT. This encodes CASSLRGARSPLHF.

This chain joins TRBV2 and TRBJ1-4; a possible D gene is TRBD1 (6 bases). From germline, CDR1 is SNHLY and CDR2 FYNNEI. CDR3 length: 16 amino acids. Trimming left V 8 bases short and J 3 bases short, with 19 bases between. The CDR3: CASSTGGVLANEKLFF. CDR3 DNA sequence: TGTGCCAGCTCCACCGGGGGCGTGCTGGCTAATGAAAAACTGTTTTTT. The complete variable domain, with remaining parts taken from reference TRBV2 and TRBJ1-4, reads EPEVTQTPSHQVTQMGQEVILRCVPISNHLYFYWYRQILGQKVEFLVSFYNNEISEKSEIFDDQFSVERPDGSNFTLKIRSTKLEDSAMYFCASSTGGVLANEKLFFGSGTQLSVL.

V usage is TRBV7-6 and J usage is TRBJ2-1, with a possible D match to TRBD1 (6 bases). CDR1 and CDR2 (germline): SGHVS, FNYEAQ. Trimming took off 2 bases at V and 9 bases at J, with 14 bases between the two ends. The CDR3 is made up of 14 amino acids. This CDR3 is CASSLLQGRGEQFF. CDR3 DNA sequence: TGTGCCAGCAGCTTACTACAGGGAAGGGGTGAGCAGTTCTTC.